Following are 25 T cell receptor beta chains from one sample sequenced in a study of tissue T cells after allogeneic stem cell transplantation. Produced via immunoSEQ multiplex PCR; TCRdb's table is partial and in-frame only. Among about 26,000 clones, 75% to 95% were seen once, and the ten largest hold roughly 2%. Sequences were derived from blood, sampled before transplantation. Every receptor here comes from a male donor aged 60 or over who later had graft-versus-host disease after an allogeneic stem cell transplant.

The chain has TRBV5-6 and TRBJ2-7; D unresolved. V lost 2 bases and J 4 bases, leaving 4 bases between the germline ends. The CDR3 loop spans 11 amino acids. Germline V gene data show CDR1 as SGHDT and CDR2 as YYEEEE. The CDR3 here is CASSLVYEQYF. The CDR3 DNA is TGTGCCAGCAGCTTAGTGTACGAGCAGTACTTC.

The chain joins TRBV6-6 to TRBJ1-4, with D hard to call. Germline values: CDR1 MNHNY, CDR2 SVGAGI (reference sequence). V was clipped by 0 bases and J by 2 bases, with 7 bases between them. The CDR3 spans 15 residues. For the CDR3, the DNA is TGTGCCAGCAGTTACTCGGCTGGCACTAATGAAAAACTGTTTTTT. Amino acids: CASSYSAGTNEKLFF.

The rearrangement uses TRBV3-1 (or the pseudogene TRBV3-2) and TRBJ1-6, with D maybe TRBD1 (5 bases). Germline V gives CDR1 LGHDT, CDR2 YNNKEL (reference sequence). Trimming stripped 1 base from V and 9 bases from J, with 7 bases between. This CDR3 region has 13 residues. This CDR3 is CASSQGGVSPLHF. The CDR3 nucleotides read TGTGCCAGCAGCCAAGGGGGGGTTTCACCCCTCCACTTT.

The chain employs TRBV24-1 and TRBJ1-2, with 7 nucleotides matching TRBD1. Germline CDR1 and CDR2: KGHDR and SFDVKD. With V trimmed by 6 bases and J by 3 bases, 3 bases remained unmatched. The CDR3 is 13 amino acids. The CDR3 nucleotides read TGTGCCACCAGTCTTGGACAGGACTATGGCTACACCTTC. Its protein product is CATSLGQDYGYTF.

The chain has TRBV2 and TRBJ1-4; maybe TRBD1 (5 bases). This CDR3 contains 15 residues. Deletions cut 2 bases from V and 8 bases from J, with 15 bases between. Germline CDR1 is SNHLY and CDR2 is FYNNEI. CDR3 DNA sequence: TGTGCCAGCAGTGAATGGAAGGGCTCAGGGGAAAAACTGTTTTTT. Translating gives CASSEWKGSGEKLFF.

This clone is a singleton in its sample. The chain recombines TRBV28 with TRBJ2-7, with D maybe TRBD1 (6 bases). Germline V lookup: CDR1 MDHEN, CDR2 SYDVKM. Trimming removed 3 bases from V and 0 bases from J, with 9 bases in between. The CDR3 is 14 residues long. DNA for the CDR3: TGTGCCAGCAGTTTTCTACAGGGCTCCTACGAGCAGTACTTC. Translated: CASSFLQGSYEQYF.

The gene calls are TRBV30 and TRBJ1-3; a weak D match, TRBD1 (6 bases). Germline CDR1 GTSNPN, CDR2 SVGIG (reference sequence). V was pared by 6 bases and J by 4 bases, with 7 bases between. This CDR3 has 11 residues. The CDR3 loop is CACQGGNTIYF. CDR3 coding DNA: TGTGCCTGTCAGGGGGGAAACACCATATATTTT. Variable domain in full (rest from reference TRBV30 and TRBJ1-3): SQTIHQWPATLVQPVGSPLSLECTVEGTSNPNLYWYRQAAGRGLQLLFYSVGIGQISSEVPQNLSASRPQDRQFILSSKKLLLSDSGFYLCACQGGNTIYFGEGSWLTVV.

CDR3 bases: TGTGCCAGCGGGGGCCTCGATAATTCACCCCTCCACTTT. Its translation: CASGGLDNSPLHF. This chain joins TRBV19 and TRBJ1-6; a possible D gene is TRBD1 (6 bases). Germline V CDR1 and CDR2: LNHDA, SQIVND (reference sequence). Trimming took off 9 bases at V and 5 bases at J, with 11 bases between the two ends. The CDR3 is 13 residues long. Full variable domain (rest looked up from reference TRBV19 and TRBJ1-6): DGGITQSPKYLFRKEGQNVTLSCEQNLNHDAMYWYRQDPGQGLRLIYYSQIVNDFQKGDIAEGYSVSREKKESFPLTVTSAQKNPTAFYLCASGGLDNSPLHFGNGTRLTVT.

The chain links TRBV19 to TRBJ1-1; D possibly corresponds to TRBD1 (5 bases). This CDR3 has 13 amino acids. CDR1 and CDR2 from the germline V gene are LNHDA and SQIVND (reference sequence). V lost 6 bases, J lost 2 bases, and 10 bases lay in between. CDR3 region: CASRTGRNTEAFF. In DNA, the CDR3 is TGTGCCAGTAGAACGGGGCGAAACACTGAAGCTTTCTTT.

V and J are TRBV19 and TRBJ2-5, with 8 bases matching TRBD1. V dropped 0 bases and J dropped 5; count of bases not matched to a gene: 14. Germline values: CDR1 LNHDA, CDR2 SQIVND (reference sequence). The CDR3 totals 18 residues. The CDR3 DNA reads as TGTGCCAGTAGTATAGATTGGGAGACAGGGGCCGGGGTGGAGACCCAGTACTTC. Encoded protein: CASSIDWETGAGVETQYF.

The chain joins TRBV6-1 to TRBJ1-6; D gene uncertain. The CDR3 covers 13 residues. The germline V gene encodes CDR1 MNHNS and CDR2 SASEGT. V was shortened by 0 bases and J by 12 bases, with 9 bases between the two germline ends. The DNA for the CDR3 is TGTGCCAGCAGTGAAGCGTGGGTAGGACCCCTCCACTTT. It yields the protein CASSEAWVGPLHF.

V gene TRBV20-1 combines with J gene TRBJ2-5, with 9 bases aligning to TRBD2. The J segment lost 5 bases and the V segment lost 3 bases, leaving 10 bases of the junction unmatched. The CDR3 loop spans 15 amino acids. Per germline, CDR1 DFQATT and CDR2 SNEGSKA (reference sequence). The CDR3 DNA is TGCAGTGCTAGTTCGCAAAGCGGGGGGCGTGAGACCCAGTACTTC. Translation gives CSASSQSGGRETQYF.

The gene calls are TRBV11-1 and TRBJ1-6; a weak D match, TRBD1 (5 bases). Trimming took 5 bases from V and 7 from J, leaving 15 bases between them. Per germline, CDR1 SGHAT and CDR2 FQDESV (reference sequence). This CDR3 contains 15 residues. CDR3 residues: CASSRLGQGNSPLHF. The CDR3 nucleotides are TGTGCCAGCAGCCGCCTGGGGCAGGGAAATTCACCCCTCCACTTT.

This clone is a singleton in its sample. The V call is TRBV5-5, the J call TRBJ1-5; 7 bases match TRBD1. The CDR3 is 19 amino acids. The ends lost 2 bases at V and 3 bases at J; junction bases unmatched: 17. CDR1 and CDR2 (germline): SGHKS, YYEKEE (reference sequence). The CDR3 coding sequence is TGTGCCAGCAGCTTAGGGCGCCTTAGGGGGCAGGCCAACAATCAGCCCCAGCATTTT. Translation: CASSLGRLRGQANNQPQHF.

This sequence joins TRBV4-2 and TRBJ1-5, with D possibly TRBD1 on 5 matching bases. Germline CDR1 LGHNA, CDR2 YNFKEQ. The V gene lost 0 bases and the J gene lost 7 bases, with 13 bases spanning the gap. The CDR3 contains 15 residues. CDR3 region: CASSQDVTRDQPQHF. CDR3 in DNA: TGTGCCAGCAGCCAAGACGTGACAAGGGACCAGCCCCAGCATTTT.

The chain uses TRBV7-2 and TRBJ2-3; no firm D call. This CDR3 spans 16 amino acids. V was pared by 0 bases and J by 2 bases, with 12 bases between. From germline, CDR1 is SGHTA and CDR2 FQGNSA. For the CDR3, the DNA is TGTGCCAGCAGCTTAGCGCAGAGATCCCTCACAGATACGCAGTATTTT. Translation gives CASSLAQRSLTDTQYF.

This rearrangement joins TRBV19 to TRBJ1-2; tentative D call: TRBD1 (6 bases). This CDR3 contains 13 residues. V lost 7 bases to trimming and J lost 0 bases, with 9 bases between them. CDR1 and CDR2 from the germline V gene are LNHDA and SQIVND (reference sequence). The CDR3 reads CASTGVANYGYTF. The DNA for the CDR3 is TGTGCCAGTACAGGGGTGGCTAACTATGGCTACACCTTC.

V usage is TRBV6-5 and J usage is TRBJ1-3; D unresolved. V was cut by 5 bases and J by 0 bases, with 5 bases left in between. The CDR3 is made up of 13 amino acids. In germline, CDR1 is MNHEY, CDR2 SVGAGI. The CDR3 sequence is CASSRGSGNTIYF. For the CDR3, the DNA is TGTGCCAGCAGTAGAGGCTCTGGAAACACCATATATTTT.

V usage is TRBV24-1 and J usage is TRBJ2-5, with D possibly being TRBD2 (5 bases). V was shortened by 3 bases and J by 5 bases, with 15 bases between the two germline ends. The CDR3 extends over 15 amino acids. Germline V gene lookup returns CDR1 KGHDR and CDR2 SFDVKD. As DNA, the CDR3 is TGTGCCACCAGTGATACCCTAACTAGTGGCGAGACCCAGTACTTC. The encoded protein is CATSDTLTSGETQYF.

V usage is TRBV7-2 and J usage is TRBJ2-3, with D perhaps matching TRBD2 (6 bases). The CDR3 is 16 residues long. Germline CDR1 and CDR2: SGHTA and FQGNSA. V lost 0 bases, J lost 2 bases, and 12 bases lay in between. In nucleotides, the CDR3 is TGTGCCAGCAGCTTAGCTTTCGGGAGCCTCACAGATACGCAGTATTTT. Its translation: CASSLAFGSLTDTQYF.

The rearrangement joins TRBV29-1 to TRBJ1-1; the D is unclear. Germline V lookup: CDR1 SQVTM, CDR2 ANQGSEA. Trimming shortened V by 1 base and J by 10 bases, and 13 bases separated the two germline ends. This CDR3 is 12 amino acids long. The CDR3 DNA follows: TGCAGCGTTGAAGGGACCCCTTGGGGAGCTTTCTTT. It yields the protein CSVEGTPWGAFF.

CDR3 coding DNA: TGTGCCAGCAGCCCCGTGGCGGTAACTAATGAAAAACTGTTTTTT. Encoded protein: CASSPVAVTNEKLFF. The V gene is TRBV7-6, the J gene TRBJ1-4; no firm D call. Germline CDR1 reads SGHVS; CDR2 reads FNYEAQ. The V and J ends lost 5 bases and 1 base respectively, with 11 bases between them. The CDR3 consists of 15 residues.

The chain couples TRBV3-1 (or the pseudogene TRBV3-2) to TRBJ2-3; 13 bases map to TRBD2. The CDR3 runs to 15 residues. Germline V gives CDR1 LGHDT, CDR2 YNNKEL (reference sequence). V dropped 8 bases and J dropped 4; count of bases not matched to a gene: 6. DNA of the CDR3: TGTGCCAGCCAAGGGACTAGCGGGATTGCAGATACGCAGTATTTT. Translated: CASQGTSGIADTQYF.

The rearrangement links TRBV28 to TRBJ2-7, with 8 nucleotides matching TRBD1. V gave up 6 bases and J gave up 0 bases; unmatched junction bases: 7. This CDR3 is 15 amino acids long. Per germline, CDR1 MDHEN and CDR2 SYDVKM. In DNA, the CDR3 is TGTGCCAGCAGCCAAGGGACAGGAGACTCCTACGAGCAGTACTTC. Encoded protein: CASSQGTGDSYEQYF.

This sequence joins TRBV6-6 and TRBJ2-5; D is unresolved. Germline loops: CDR1 MNHNY, CDR2 SVGAGI (reference sequence). V shed 4 bases and J shed 0 bases, with 3 bases lying between them. The CDR3 contains 12 residues. CDR3 loop: CASSSNQETQYF. DNA of the CDR3: TGTGCCAGCAGTTCCAACCAAGAGACCCAGTACTTC.